This T cell receptor beta chain was captured by sequencing in a study of Graves' ophthalmopathy and Graves' hyperthyroidism. Comments on this clonotype: Its antigen remains unidentified.

Study results and limitations: Using 13 signatures, a model distinguished ophthalmopathy from stable hyperthyroidism, reaching around 90% sensitivity and 65% to 84% specificity. Most thyroid-expanded clonotypes exceeding 0.001 frequency were also found in blood.

Clinical symptoms, serum thyroxine, TRAb, thyroid ultrasound and orbital computed tomography determined diagnosis. The PBMC fraction was derived from 10 ml of fresh peripheral blood. The authors amplified TCR beta CDR3 regions, and they did so from RNA transcripts for repertoire sequencing. First-round RT-PCR used HTBI primers; second-round multiplex PCR followed. TCRdb re-analysed the multiplex PCR reads in MiXCR, keeping a single row per CDR3 protein. The table lists tens of thousands of distinct CDR3 sequences, roughly half of them singletons. What was sequenced was peripheral blood. The receptor's source is an adult man with Graves' ophthalmopathy.

CDR3 nucleotide sequence: TGCGCCAGCAGTGAAATAGCGGGAGCCAGCGAGCAGTACTTC. The encoded protein is CASSEIAGASEQYF. This chain connects TRBV10-1 to TRBJ2-7; 9 bases align to TRBD2. This CDR3 has 14 residues. Germline V gene data show CDR1 as WNHNN and CDR2 as SYGVQD (reference sequence). Trimming removed 3 bases from V and 6 bases from J; junction bases left unmatched: 6.